This T cell receptor beta chain was captured by sequencing in a study of blood T cells in healthy people across ages. V was cut by 7 bases and J by 4 bases, with 20 bases left in between. This CDR3 is 17 amino acids long. Germline CDR1 and CDR2: MDHEN and SYDVKM. Through a sample-barcoded 5' primer and a J-beta primer mix, a second PCR was run for roughly 7 to 12 cycles. TCRdb reprocessed the 5' RACE reads with MiXCR, giving one entry per CDR3 protein. The table includes about 1,800,000 distinct CDR3 sequences, roughly 28% detected once. Total RNA was extracted at no less than 6 micrograms per sample.

V gene TRBV28 combines with J gene TRBJ2-6; no firm D call. Sequencing input: blood. The receptor's source is a woman in her twenties or thirties in good health. This CDR3 reads CASTGLQPISGANVLTF. CDR3 bases: TGTGCCAGCACGGGTTTACAACCCATTTCCGGGGCCAACGTCCTGACTTTC.